The rows below give T cell receptor beta chains drawn from one sample of a study of Graves' ophthalmopathy and Graves' hyperthyroidism. TCRdb passed the multiplex PCR reads through MiXCR, listing each CDR3 protein once. Here the sample spans roughly 700,000 distinct CDR3 sequences, around 40% being singletons. The sequenced material came from peripheral blood. These receptors all stem from an adult man with Graves' ophthalmopathy. The CDR3 runs from the conserved cysteine through the conserved F or W. Fields, in order: clone size, J gene, D gene, V gene, CDR3 DNA, CDR3 protein. A D gene is named only where the DNA matches it firmly. Size tells how often a clone was seen (once, few, many) or the class of an expanded clone, and some rows leave it out.

.	TRBJ2-7	TRBD1	TRBV2	TGTGCCAGCAGCGGGACAGGGGGATTCGAGCAGTACTTC	CASSGTGGFEQYF
.	TRBJ1-6	.	TRBV20-1	TGCAGTGCTAGAGATCGGGGACAACCCAATAATTCACCCCTCCACTTT	CSARDRGQPNNSPLHF
once	TRBJ2-5	TRBD2	TRBV20-1	TGCAGTGCTAGAACCACTAGCGGGGGGACTCTAGAGACCCAGTACTTC	CSARTTSGGTLETQYF
many	TRBJ1-1	.	TRBV7-8	TGTGCCAGCAGCTTAGTAGGGGGGACGGGCACTGAAGCTTTCTTT	CASSLVGGTGTEAFF
.	TRBJ2-7	.	TRBV7-9	TGTGCCAGCAGCCCAGGACTGCGTCCCTACGAGCAGTACTTC	CASSPGLRPYEQYF
.	TRBJ1-5	.	TRBV25-1	TGTGCCAGCAGGGACCTCGGGGGTGGCAATCAGCCCCAGCATTTT	CASRDLGGGNQPQHF
.	TRBJ1-1	.	TRBV11-2	TGTGCCAGCAGCTCCCGGTTGGACACTGAAGCTTTCTTT	CASSSRLDTEAFF
.	TRBJ2-2	.	TRBV2	TGTGCCAGCAGCGGGGGTGGGGGGAACACCGGGGAGCTGTTTTTT	CASSGGGGNTGELFF
.	TRBJ1-2	TRBD1	TRBV29-1	TGCAGCGGACGCACAGGGACAGGCACTTATGGCTACATCTTC	CSGRTGTGTYGYIF
.	TRBJ1-2	.	TRBV7-6	TGTGCCAGCAGCCGCCAAACAGGCTATGGCTACACCTTC	CASSRQTGYGYTF
many	TRBJ1-1	TRBD1	TRBV7-3	TGTGCCAGCAGCTGGACAGGGGGGTCGAACACTGAAGCTTTCTTT	CASSWTGGSNTEAFF
few	TRBJ1-5	.	TRBV20-1	TGCAGTGCTAGGGGGCTACAGGTGGGCAATCAGCCCCAGCATTTT	CSARGLQVGNQPQHF
few	TRBJ1-4	TRBD1	TRBV2	TGTGCCAGCTTAGACAGGGGTACTGAAAAACTGTTTTTT	CASLDRGTEKLFF
once	TRBJ1-2	.	TRBV25-1	TGTGCCAGCAGTGCCCCCCTCGCTCAGGGGTATGGCTACACCTTC	CASSAPLAQGYGYTF
many	TRBJ1-2	.	TRBV5-8	TGTGCCAGCAGCTTGTCTGGGACCGGCTACACCTTC	CASSLSGTGYTF
.	TRBJ2-6	TRBD1	TRBV2	TGTGCCAGCAGTCCAACAGGGGGAGTGTTGGGGGCCAACGTCCTGACTTTC	CASSPTGGVLGANVLTF
.	TRBJ2-7	.	TRBV11-2	TGTGCCAGCAGCTTAGTAGCCAGGGCCCCCTACGAGCAGTACTTC	CASSLVARAPYEQYF
many	TRBJ1-2	.	TRBV29-1	TGCAGCGTTGGTGACAACTATGGCTACACCTTC	CSVGDNYGYTF
many	TRBJ1-2	.	TRBV7-2	TGTGCCAGCAGCCAAAGGGGAGGCTACACCTTC	CASSQRGGYTF
many	TRBJ1-2	.	TRBV5-8	TGTGCCAGCACCGCCCCAGGGAGGGATGGCTACACCTTC	CASTAPGRDGYTF
.	TRBJ2-7	.	TRBV29-1	TGCAGCGTTTCCACAGCTGGGGGGGCCGTTTCCTACGAGCAGTACTTC	CSVSTAGGAVSYEQYF
many	TRBJ2-7	.	TRBV13	TGTGCCAGCAGCGCAGCAGACGAGCAGTACTTC	CASSAADEQYF
.	TRBJ2-7	TRBD2	TRBV7-2	TGTGCCAGCAGCTTGGGGGGTAGCGGGAGTAACGAGCAGTACTTC	CASSLGGSGSNEQYF
few	TRBJ2-2	.	TRBV19	TGTGCCAGTAGTGCCGGACAGATGAACACCGGGGAGCTGTTTTTT	CASSAGQMNTGELFF